This TCR beta chain was sequenced during a study of cytomegalovirus exposure and HLA in healthy donors. The study ran its PCR with 60 Vbeta and 13 Jbeta primers. Measured with immunoSEQ multiplex PCR; TCRdb has only the in-frame clones, and not every one. The profile shows about 140,000 clones, 66% of them singletons. As for the donors, each was a healthy bone marrow donor. This clone has a handful of counts. Its target is not known. Study-wide points: Productive status was seen about 90% or about 30% of the time for most TCR beta V segments in an earlier analysis. V- and J-gene trimming of TCR beta was linked (in a later analysis) to a missense DCLRE1C variant. Sequencing likely caused a cluster of highly shared sequence variants.

The sequenced sample consisted of PBMCs. This clonotype was obtained from a woman aged 55-70 years in good health and CMV-seronegative.

Here the CDR3 DNA reads TGTGCCAGCAGCTTAAATGGGGTGGGGGGTACTGAAGCTTTCTTT. Protein product: CASSLNGVGGTEAFF. V is TRBV7-3 and J is TRBJ1-1; TRBD1 is a possible D gene (5 bases). CDR1 SGHTA and CDR2 FQGTGA come from the germline V gene. The CDR3 consists of 15 residues. V dropped 1 base and J dropped 5 bases, with 14 bases sitting between them. The full variable domain, in which reference TRBV7-3 and TRBJ1-1 provide the parts outside the CDR3, is GAGVSQTPSNKVTEKGKYVELRCDPISGHTALYWYRQSLGQGPEFLIYFQGTGAADDSGLPNDRFFAVRPEGSVSTLKIQRTERGDSAVYLCASSLNGVGGTEAFFGQGTRLTVV.